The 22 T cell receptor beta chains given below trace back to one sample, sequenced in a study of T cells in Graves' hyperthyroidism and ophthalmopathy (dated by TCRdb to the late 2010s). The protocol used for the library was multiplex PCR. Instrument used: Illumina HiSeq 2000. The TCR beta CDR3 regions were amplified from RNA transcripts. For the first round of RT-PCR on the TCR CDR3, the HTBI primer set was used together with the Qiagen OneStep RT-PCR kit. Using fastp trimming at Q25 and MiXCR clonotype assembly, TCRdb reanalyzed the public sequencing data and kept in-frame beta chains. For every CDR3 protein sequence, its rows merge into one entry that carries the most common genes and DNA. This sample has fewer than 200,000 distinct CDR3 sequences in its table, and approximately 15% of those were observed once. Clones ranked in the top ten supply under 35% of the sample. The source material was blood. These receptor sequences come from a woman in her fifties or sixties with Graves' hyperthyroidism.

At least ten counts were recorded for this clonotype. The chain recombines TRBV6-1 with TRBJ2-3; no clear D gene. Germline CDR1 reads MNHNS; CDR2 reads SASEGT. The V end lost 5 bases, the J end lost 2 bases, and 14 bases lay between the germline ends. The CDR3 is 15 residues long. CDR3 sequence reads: CASSRLMGSTDTQYF. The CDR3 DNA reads TGTGCCAGCAGTCGCTTGATGGGCTCCACAGATACGCAGTATTTT.

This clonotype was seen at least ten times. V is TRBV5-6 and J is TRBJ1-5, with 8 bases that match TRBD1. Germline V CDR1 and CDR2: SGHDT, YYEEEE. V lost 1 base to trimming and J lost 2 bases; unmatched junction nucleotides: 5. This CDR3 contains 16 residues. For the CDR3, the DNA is TGTGCCAGCAGCTTGAGGACAGGGAGTGGCAATCAGCCCCAGCATTTT. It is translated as CASSLRTGSGNQPQHF.

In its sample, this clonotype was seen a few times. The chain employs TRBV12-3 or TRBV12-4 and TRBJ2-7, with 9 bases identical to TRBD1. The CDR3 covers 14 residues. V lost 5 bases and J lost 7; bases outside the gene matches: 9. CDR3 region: CASSPGTGIGEQYF. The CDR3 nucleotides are TGTGCCAGCAGTCCCGGGACAGGGATTGGGGAGCAGTACTTC.

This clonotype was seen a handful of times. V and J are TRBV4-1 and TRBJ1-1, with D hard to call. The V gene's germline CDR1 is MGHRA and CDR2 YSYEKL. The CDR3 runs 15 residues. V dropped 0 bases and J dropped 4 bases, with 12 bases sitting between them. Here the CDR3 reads CASSQDLSGFTEAFF. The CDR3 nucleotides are TGCGCCAGCAGCCAAGATTTATCAGGTTTCACTGAAGCTTTCTTT.

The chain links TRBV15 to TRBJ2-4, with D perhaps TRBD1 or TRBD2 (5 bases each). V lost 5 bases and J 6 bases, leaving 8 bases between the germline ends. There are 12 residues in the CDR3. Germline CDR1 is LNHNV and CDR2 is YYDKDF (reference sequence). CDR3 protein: CATSDGTNIQYF. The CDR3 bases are TGTGCCACCAGCGATGGGACAAACATTCAGTACTTC. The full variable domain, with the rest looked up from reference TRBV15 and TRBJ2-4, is DAMVIQNPRYQVTQFGKPVTLSCSQTLNHNVMYWYQQKSSQAPKLLFHYYDKDFNNEADTPDNFQSRRPNTSFCFLDIRSPGLGDTAMYLCATSDGTNIQYFGAGTRLSVL.

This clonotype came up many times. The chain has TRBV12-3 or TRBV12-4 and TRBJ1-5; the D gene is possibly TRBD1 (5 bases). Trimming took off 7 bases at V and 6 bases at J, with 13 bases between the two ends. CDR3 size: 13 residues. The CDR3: CASTLGVGQPQHF. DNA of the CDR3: TGTGCCAGCACCCTAGGGGTTGGTCAGCCCCAGCATTTT.

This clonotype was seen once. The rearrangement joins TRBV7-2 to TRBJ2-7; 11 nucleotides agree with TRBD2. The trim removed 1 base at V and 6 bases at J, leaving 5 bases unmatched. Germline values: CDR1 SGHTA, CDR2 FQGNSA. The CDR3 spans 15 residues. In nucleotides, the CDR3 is TGTGCCAGCAGCTTAGTAGGGCTAGCGGGAGGCGAGCAGTACTTC. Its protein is CASSLVGLAGGEQYF.

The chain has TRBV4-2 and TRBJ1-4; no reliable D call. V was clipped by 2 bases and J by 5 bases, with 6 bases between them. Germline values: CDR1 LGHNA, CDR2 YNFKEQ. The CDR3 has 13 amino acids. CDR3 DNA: TGTGCCAGCAGCCAATTGGGGAATGAAAAACTGTTTTTT. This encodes CASSQLGNEKLFF.

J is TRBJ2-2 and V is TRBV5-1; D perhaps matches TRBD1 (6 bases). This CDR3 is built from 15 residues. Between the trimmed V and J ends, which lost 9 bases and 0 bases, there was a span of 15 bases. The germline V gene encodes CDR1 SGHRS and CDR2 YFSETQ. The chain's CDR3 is CATRPGQPNTGELFF. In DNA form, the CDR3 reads TGCGCCACACGACCGGGACAACCGAACACCGGGGAGCTGTTTTTT.

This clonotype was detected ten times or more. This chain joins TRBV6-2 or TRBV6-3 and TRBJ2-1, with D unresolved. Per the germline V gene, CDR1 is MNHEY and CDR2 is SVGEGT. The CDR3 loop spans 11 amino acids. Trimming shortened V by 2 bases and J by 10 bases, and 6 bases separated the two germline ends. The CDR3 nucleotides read TGTGCCAGCAGTTACCATCAGGAGCAGTTCTTC. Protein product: CASSYHQEQFF.

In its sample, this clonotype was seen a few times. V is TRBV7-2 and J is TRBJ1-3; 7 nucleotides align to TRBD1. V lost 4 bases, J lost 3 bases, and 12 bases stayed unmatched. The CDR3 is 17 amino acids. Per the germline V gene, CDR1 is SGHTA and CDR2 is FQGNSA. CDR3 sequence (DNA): TGTGCCAGCAGCTCCCAGGCGGGCAGGGGGTATGGAAACACCATATATTTT. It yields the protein CASSSQAGRGYGNTIYF. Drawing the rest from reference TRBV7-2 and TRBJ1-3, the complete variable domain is GAGVSQSPSNKVTEKGKDVELRCDPISGHTALYWYRQSLGQGLEFLIYFQGNSAPDKSGLPSDRFSAERTGGSVSTLTIQRTQQEDSAVYLCASSSQAGRGYGNTIYFGEGSWLTVV.

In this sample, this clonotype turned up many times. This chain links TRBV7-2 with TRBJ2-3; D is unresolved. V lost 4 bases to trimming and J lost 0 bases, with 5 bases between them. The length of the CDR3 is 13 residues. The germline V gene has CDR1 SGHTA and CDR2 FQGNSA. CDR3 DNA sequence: TGTGCCAGCAGCTACGACAGCACAGATACGCAGTATTTT. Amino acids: CASSYDSTDTQYF.

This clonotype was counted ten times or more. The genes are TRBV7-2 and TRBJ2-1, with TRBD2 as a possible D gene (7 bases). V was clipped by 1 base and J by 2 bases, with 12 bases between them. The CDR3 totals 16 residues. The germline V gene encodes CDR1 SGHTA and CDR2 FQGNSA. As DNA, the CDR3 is TGTGCCAGCAGCTTAGGTTTCGGGGGGCCCTACAATGAGCAGTTCTTC. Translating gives CASSLGFGGPYNEQFF.

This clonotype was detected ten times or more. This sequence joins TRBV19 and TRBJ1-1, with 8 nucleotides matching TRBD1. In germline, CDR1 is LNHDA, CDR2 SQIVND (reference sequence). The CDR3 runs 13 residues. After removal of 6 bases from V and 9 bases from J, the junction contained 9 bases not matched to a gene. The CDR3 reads CASSEGRQGKAFF. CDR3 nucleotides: TGTGCCAGTAGCGAGGGCCGACAGGGGAAAGCTTTCTTT.

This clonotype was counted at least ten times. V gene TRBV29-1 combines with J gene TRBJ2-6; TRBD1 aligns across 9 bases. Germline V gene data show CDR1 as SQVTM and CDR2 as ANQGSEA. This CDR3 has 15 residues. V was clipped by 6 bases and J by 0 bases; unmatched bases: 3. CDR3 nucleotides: TGCAGCGTGGGGACAGGGCGCTCTGGGGCCAACGTCCTGACTTTC. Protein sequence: CSVGTGRSGANVLTF.

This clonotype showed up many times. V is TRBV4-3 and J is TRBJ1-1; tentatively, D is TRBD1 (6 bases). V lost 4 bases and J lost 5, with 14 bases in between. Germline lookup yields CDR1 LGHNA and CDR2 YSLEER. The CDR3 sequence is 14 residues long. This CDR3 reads CASSRPEGGTEAFF. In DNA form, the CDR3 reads TGCGCCAGCAGCCGCCCTGAAGGGGGAACTGAAGCTTTCTTT.

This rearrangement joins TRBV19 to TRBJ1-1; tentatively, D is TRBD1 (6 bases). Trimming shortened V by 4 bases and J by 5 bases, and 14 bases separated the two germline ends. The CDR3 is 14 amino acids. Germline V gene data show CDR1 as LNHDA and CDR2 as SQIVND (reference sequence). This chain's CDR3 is CASSNREITTEAFF. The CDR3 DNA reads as TGTGCCAGTAGTAACAGGGAGATTACGACTGAAGCTTTCTTT.

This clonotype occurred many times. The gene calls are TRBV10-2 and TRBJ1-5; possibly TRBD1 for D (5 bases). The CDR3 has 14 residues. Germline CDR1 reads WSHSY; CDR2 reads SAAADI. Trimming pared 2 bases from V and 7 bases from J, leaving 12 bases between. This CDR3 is CASSERGLRQPQHF. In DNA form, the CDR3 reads TGCGCCAGCAGTGAGAGGGGACTTCGACAGCCCCAGCATTTT.

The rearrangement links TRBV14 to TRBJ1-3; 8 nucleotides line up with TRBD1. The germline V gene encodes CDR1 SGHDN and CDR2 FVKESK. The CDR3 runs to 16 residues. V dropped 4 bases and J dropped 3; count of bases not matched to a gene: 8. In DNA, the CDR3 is TGTGCCAGCAGCCTCGCGGACAGGGTACTTGGAAACACCATATATTTT. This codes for CASSLADRVLGNTIYF.

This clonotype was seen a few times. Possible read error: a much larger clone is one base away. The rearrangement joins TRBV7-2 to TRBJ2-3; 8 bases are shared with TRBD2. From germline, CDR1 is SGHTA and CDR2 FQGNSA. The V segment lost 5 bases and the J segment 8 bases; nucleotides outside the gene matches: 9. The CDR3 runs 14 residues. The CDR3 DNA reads TGTGCCAGCAGCCCTGACGGGGGGGCCGGTACGCAGTATTTT. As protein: CASSPDGGAGTQYF. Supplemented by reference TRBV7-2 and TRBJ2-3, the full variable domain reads GAGVSQSPSNKVTEKGKDVELRCDPISGHTALYWYRQSLGQGLEFLIYFQGNSAPDKSGLPSDRFSAERTGGSVSTLTIQRTQQEDSAVYLCASSPDGGAGTQYFGPGTRLTVL.

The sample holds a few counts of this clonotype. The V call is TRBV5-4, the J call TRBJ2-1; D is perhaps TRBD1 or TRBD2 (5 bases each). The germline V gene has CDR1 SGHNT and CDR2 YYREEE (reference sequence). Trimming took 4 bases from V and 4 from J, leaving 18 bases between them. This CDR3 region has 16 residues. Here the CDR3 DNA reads TGTGCCAGCAGCCCGGGGCCCACAGGTACTTACAATGAGCAGTTCTTC. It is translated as CASSPGPTGTYNEQFF.

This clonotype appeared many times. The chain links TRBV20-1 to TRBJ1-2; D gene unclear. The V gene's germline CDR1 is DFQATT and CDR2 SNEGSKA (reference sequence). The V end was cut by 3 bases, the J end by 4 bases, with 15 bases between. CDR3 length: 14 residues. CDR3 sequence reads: CSARDGRISYGYTF. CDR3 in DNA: TGCAGTGCTAGGGATGGCAGAATTTCCTATGGCTACACCTTC.